These 24 T cell receptor beta chains were sequenced from one sample in a study of cytomegalovirus exposure and HLA in healthy donors. 60 Vbeta and 13 Jbeta primers were used in PCR. Measured with immunoSEQ multiplex PCR; TCRdb has only the in-frame clones, and not every one. The repertoire consists of approximately 110,000 clones, with under 85% occurring once and the leading ten covering about 13%. The material sequenced was PBMCs. Receptors originate from a woman aged 40 to 50 in good health and CMV-seropositive.

The chain uses TRBV7-8 and TRBJ1-4, with D possibly being TRBD1 (5 bases). The CDR3 extends over 15 amino acids. V shed 4 bases and J shed 7 bases, with 16 bases lying between them. Germline CDR1 is SGHVS and CDR2 is FQNEAQ. CDR3 region: CASSSRQPTVEKLFF. For the CDR3, the DNA is TGTGCCAGCAGCTCTAGACAACCGACAGTTGAAAAACTGTTTTTT.

This clone was seen a handful of times. This chain uses TRBV6-6 with TRBJ1-3, with D tentatively TRBD1 (6 bases). V dropped 8 bases and J dropped 0 bases, with 11 bases sitting between them. Looked up from germline, CDR1 is MNHNY and CDR2 is SVGAGI (reference sequence). This CDR3 contains 14 residues. CDR3 in amino acids: CASHRVFSGNTIYF. DNA of the CDR3: TGTGCCAGCCACAGGGTATTCTCTGGAAACACCATATATTTT.

This clone has a handful of counts. V and J are TRBV5-6 and TRBJ2-3, with a weak D call TRBD1 (6 bases). The CDR3 contains 15 residues. Trimming removed 3 bases from V and 0 bases from J, with 11 bases in between. Per the germline V gene, CDR1 is SGHDT and CDR2 is YYEEEE. This chain's CDR3 is CASSSLDRSTDTQYF. The CDR3 DNA reads TGTGCCAGCAGCTCCCTGGACAGAAGCACAGATACGCAGTATTTT.

V and J are TRBV7-2 and TRBJ1-2; 11 bases are a match to TRBD1. The V segment lost 4 bases and the J segment 5 bases; nucleotides outside the gene matches: 12. This CDR3 region has 17 residues. CDR1 is SGHTA and CDR2 is FQGNSA in the germline V gene. CDR3 sequence: CASSSRTGGYGGYGYTF. CDR3 nucleotides: TGTGCCAGCAGCTCCCGGACAGGGGGCTATGGCGGATATGGCTACACCTTC.

CDR3 nucleotides: TGTGCCTGGAGCCCTACGGGGGGGGGAGGGACCTTC. This sequence encodes CAWSPTGGGGTF. The genes are TRBV30 and TRBJ1-2; D is possibly TRBD1 (5 bases). Trimming removed 3 bases at V and 14 bases at J, with 19 bases between. CDR3 size: 12 residues. The V gene's germline CDR1 is GTSNPN and CDR2 SVGIG (reference sequence).

The sample holds a few counts of this clone. This rearrangement joins TRBV7-9 to TRBJ1-4, with D perhaps matching TRBD1 (5 bases). The CDR3 contains 15 residues. Germline V gene sequence: CDR1 SEHNR, CDR2 FQNEAQ (reference sequence). V lost 5 bases, J lost 7 bases, and 17 bases lay in between. The CDR3 DNA sequence: TGTGCCAGCAGCCCGCGGACCGGCCAGGGTGAAAAACTGTTTTTT. It encodes CASSPRTGQGEKLFF. Supplemented by reference TRBV7-9 and TRBJ1-4, the full variable domain reads DTGVSQNPRHKITKRGQNVTFRCDPISEHNRLYWYRQTLGQGPEFLTYFQNEAQLEKSRLLSDRFSAERPKGSFSTLEIQRTEQGDSAMYLCASSPRTGQGEKLFFGSGTQLSVL.

The chain joins TRBV6-7 to TRBJ1-5; D unresolved. TRBV6-7 is labeled an ORF, and its function is uncertain. The V end lost 2 bases, the J end lost 5 bases, and 7 bases lay between the germline ends. This CDR3 has 13 amino acids. The CDR3 DNA is TGTGCCAGCAGTTACGGCCTTTATCAGCCCCAGCATTTT. It translates to CASSYGLYQPQHF.

V usage is TRBV28 and J usage is TRBJ2-1; 9 positions agree with TRBD2. CDR3 length: 15 residues. V lost 5 bases and J lost 0; bases outside the gene matches: 2. CDR1 is MDHEN, CDR2 SYDVKM, per germline. In DNA, the CDR3 is TGTGCCAGCAGTGCGACTAGCGGCTCCTACAATGAGCAGTTCTTC. Amino acids: CASSATSGSYNEQFF.

This chain connects TRBV5-4 to TRBJ2-1, with 10 bases identical to TRBD2. V was pared by 5 bases and J by 1 base, with 6 bases of the junction left unmatched. The length of the CDR3 is 16 residues. Germline V lookup: CDR1 SGHNT, CDR2 YYREEE (reference sequence). This CDR3 reads CASSSLAGVSYNEQFF. In nucleotides, the CDR3 is TGTGCCAGCAGTTCCCTAGCGGGAGTATCCTACAATGAGCAGTTCTTC.

CDR3 residues: CASSPGGTEVVGGEQFF. The CDR3 bases are TGCGCCAGCAGCCCTGGCGGGACAGAGGTAGTGGGCGGTGAGCAGTTCTTC. The chain uses TRBV5-1 and TRBJ2-1; possible D gene TRBD1, 7 bases. This CDR3 is built from 17 residues. CDR1 and CDR2 from the germline V gene are SGHRS and YFSETQ. Deletions cut 4 bases from V and 9 bases from J, with 26 bases between.

The chain couples TRBV28 to TRBJ1-2, with TRBD1 as a possible D gene (6 bases). V lost 4 bases and J lost 1, with 22 bases in between. This CDR3 has 18 amino acids. Per the germline V gene, CDR1 is MDHEN and CDR2 is SYDVKM. The CDR3 is CASSSYMGPGGGNYGYTF. The CDR3 DNA reads as TGTGCCAGCAGTTCATATATGGGACCGGGGGGCGGTAACTATGGCTACACCTTC.

The chain carries TRBV6-1 and TRBJ1-5; 7 bases map to TRBD1. Per germline, CDR1 MNHNS and CDR2 SASEGT. The CDR3 is 14 residues long. V was pared by 6 bases and J by 4 bases, with 6 bases of the junction left unmatched. CDR3 residues: CASRSTGRNQPQHF. The CDR3 nucleotides read TGTGCCAGCAGGTCGACAGGGAGGAATCAGCCCCAGCATTTT.

This rearrangement joins TRBV11-2 to TRBJ2-7; 7 bases agree with TRBD1. CDR3 size: 14 residues. Germline V lookup: CDR1 SGHAT, CDR2 FQNNGV. Trimming at V came to 5 bases and at J to 5 bases, leaving 9 bases not matched to a gene. Here the CDR3 reads CASSPPRRGNEQYF. CDR3 sequence (DNA): TGTGCCAGCAGCCCCCCGCGCAGGGGGAACGAGCAGTACTTC.

The chain couples TRBV7-8 to TRBJ2-5, with D possibly being TRBD2 (6 bases). CDR3 length equals 14 residues. Deletions cut 1 base from V and 6 bases from J, with 12 bases between. Germline V gene data show CDR1 as SGHVS and CDR2 as FQNEAQ. This CDR3 is CASSLDAGRKTQYF. The CDR3 DNA reads as TGTGCCAGCAGCTTAGACGCCGGGAGAAAGACCCAGTACTTC.

Points on this clone: This sample also contains other DNA sequences that code for the same CDR3. The J gene is TRBJ2-2, the V gene TRBV5-1; D is unresolved. The CDR3 spans 14 residues. CDR1 is SGHRS, CDR2 YFSETQ, per germline. V lost 3 bases and J 2 bases, leaving 8 bases between the germline ends. In DNA, the CDR3 is TGCGCCAGCAGCTCTACAGCAAACACCGGGGAGCTGTTTTTT. Translating gives CASSSTANTGELFF.

The genes are TRBV5-4 and TRBJ1-1; D call uncertain. Germline values: CDR1 SGHNT, CDR2 YYREEE (reference sequence). Trimming removed 4 bases at V and 5 bases at J, with 9 bases between. This CDR3 is built from 12 residues. This CDR3 is CASSERRTEAFF. CDR3 sequence (DNA): TGTGCCAGCAGCGAGAGGCGGACTGAAGCTTTCTTT.

The V and J genes are TRBV9 and TRBJ2-7; D possibly corresponds to TRBD1 (5 bases). The CDR3 runs to 15 residues. Trimming removed 0 bases from V and 3 bases from J, with 13 bases in between. From germline, CDR1 is SGDLS and CDR2 YYNGEE. The CDR3 loop is CASSVGDSPDYEQYF. The DNA for the CDR3 is TGTGCCAGCAGCGTAGGAGACAGTCCCGACTACGAGCAGTACTTC.

This clone occurred a few times. The rearrangement links TRBV27 to TRBJ2-3; D is possibly TRBD2 (5 bases). CDR3 length: 15 residues. Trimming shortened V by 6 bases and J by 5 bases, and 18 bases separated the two germline ends. In germline, CDR1 is MNHEY, CDR2 SMNVEV (reference sequence). For the CDR3, the DNA is TGTGCCAGCAGATTGGCGGGCGCACGGGGAGATACGCAGTATTTT. Protein product: CASRLAGARGDTQYF.

This chain uses TRBV28 with TRBJ2-4; D is unclear. The germline V gene has CDR1 MDHEN and CDR2 SYDVKM. V was cut by 3 bases and J by 6 bases, with 9 bases left in between. The CDR3 sequence is 13 residues long. DNA of the CDR3: TGTGCCAGCAGTTTGGGCCACCCAAACATTCAGTACTTC. Encoded protein: CASSLGHPNIQYF.

The V call is TRBV19, the J call TRBJ1-5; the match to TRBD1 covers 12 bases. The junction had 10 bases not matched to a gene; V was cut back by 5 bases and J by 5 bases. The CDR3 runs to 17 residues. The germline V gene has CDR1 LNHDA and CDR2 SQIVND (reference sequence). The CDR3 DNA is TGTGCCAGTAGTCCCTACCGGGACAGGGGGCGGTATCAGCCCCAGCATTTT. This encodes CASSPYRDRGRYQPQHF.

V and J are TRBV18 and TRBJ2-2; possibly TRBD1 for D (6 bases). Trimming took off 3 bases at V and 6 bases at J, with 17 bases between the two ends. The CDR3 totals 16 residues. Germline CDR1 KGHSH, CDR2 LQKENI. Written as DNA, the CDR3 is TGTGCCAGCTCACCTCTACAGGGATGGTCCCCCGGGGAGCTGTTTTTT. Translating it yields CASSPLQGWSPGELFF.

This sequence joins TRBV2 and TRBJ1-5; D is unresolved. There are 14 residues in the CDR3. V lost 1 base, J lost 3 bases, and 7 bases lay in between. Germline CDR1 and CDR2: SNHLY and FYNNEI. The CDR3, as DNA: TGTGCCAGCAGTGAAGATAGAGTCAATCAGCCCCAGCATTTT. Its translation: CASSEDRVNQPQHF.

The rearrangement joins TRBV5-1 to TRBJ1-1; D possibly corresponds to TRBD1 (5 bases). Per germline, CDR1 SGHRS and CDR2 YFSETQ. V was clipped by 4 bases and J by 3 bases, with 13 bases between them. The CDR3 consists of 14 residues. CDR3 nucleotide sequence: TGCGCCAGCAGCCTTTTTGGGGCGGACACTGAAGCTTTCTTT. Translated, it gives CASSLFGADTEAFF. Variable domain in full (rest from reference TRBV5-1 and TRBJ1-1): KAGVTQTPRYLIKTRGQQVTLSCSPISGHRSVSWYQQTPGQGLQFLFEYFSETQRNKGNFPGRFSGRQFSNSRSEMNVSTLELGDSALYLCASSLFGADTEAFFGQGTRLTVV.

The genes are TRBV5-6 and TRBJ1-4; perhaps TRBD1 as D (6 bases). The CDR3 extends over 14 amino acids. V was shortened by 2 bases and J by 3 bases, with 8 bases between the two germline ends. Per germline, CDR1 SGHDT and CDR2 YYEEEE. The DNA for the CDR3 is TGTGCCAGCAGCTTCAGGGGAGCTAATGAAAAACTGTTTTTT. It encodes CASSFRGANEKLFF.